This TCR beta chain was recovered during a study of blood T cell repertoires in COVID-19. Whole-study context: The United States, Italy and Spain supplied acute and convalescent COVID-19 samples. PBMCs, B-cell-depleted T cells, or T cells were the source of the cDNA or gDNA that made up the material.

Per the original methods: Using reference gene primer amplification, nucleated cell counts were estimated. Sequencing used immunoSEQ multiplex PCR; TCRdb keeps in-frame clones, though not all of them. That table supplies the V and J calls and clone size; D and trimming were determined from the DNA. In the table there are about 310,000 clones, more than 70% of which are singletons. Sequenced sample: peripheral blood. The sequence derives from a woman aged 50 to 65 who had recovered from COVID-19.

The CDR3 DNA reads as TGTGCCAGCAGCCAAGATCGGCTAGCACGCGAGCAGTACTTC. Its protein is CASSQDRLAREQYF. The V call is TRBV3-1 (or the pseudogene TRBV3-2), the J call TRBJ2-7; D is perhaps TRBD2 (5 bases). The CDR3 is made up of 14 amino acids. V lost 0 bases and J lost 6, with 12 bases in between. Germline CDR1 LGHDT, CDR2 YNNKEL (reference sequence).